The 25 T cell receptor beta chains reported below all come from one sample, sequenced in a study of blood T cell repertoires in COVID-19. TCRdb's copy holds only in-frame clones and misses some; the assay was immunoSEQ multiplex PCR. The sample records roughly 260,000 clones, around nine tenths being singletons. Sequenced material: peripheral blood. All receptors derive from a middle-aged man who had recovered from COVID-19.

The rearrangement joins TRBV5-1 to TRBJ2-1; D possibly corresponds to TRBD2 (5 bases). The CDR3 runs to 18 residues. Germline CDR1 SGHRS, CDR2 YFSETQ. The V gene lost 3 bases and the J gene lost 1 base, with 20 bases spanning the gap. Written as DNA, the CDR3 is TGCGCCAGCAGCTGGCCACGAAAAGGAGGTGAGTCCTACAATGAGCAGTTCTTC. Translated: CASSWPRKGGESYNEQFF.

This rearrangement joins TRBV18 to TRBJ2-5, with 8 bases lining up with TRBD1. CDR1 KGHSH and CDR2 LQKENI come from the germline V gene. V lost 6 bases to trimming and J lost 4 bases; unmatched junction nucleotides: 4. CDR3 size: 13 residues. The CDR3 protein is CASSQGARETQYF. The CDR3 region has the DNA TGTGCCAGCTCGCAGGGGGCACGAGAGACCCAGTACTTC. Looking up the rest from reference TRBV18 and TRBJ2-5 gives the full variable domain: NAGVMQNPRHLVRRRGQEARLRCSPMKGHSHVYWYRQLPEEGLKFMVYLQKENIIDESGMPKERFSAEFPKEGPSILRIQQVVRGDSAAYFCASSQGARETQYFGPGTRLLVL.

The gene calls are TRBV29-1 and TRBJ2-3; a weak D match, TRBD2 (5 bases). Trimming shortened V by 8 bases and J by 1 base, and 16 bases separated the two germline ends. Looked up from germline, CDR1 is SQVTM and CDR2 is ANQGSEA. There are 14 residues in the CDR3. The CDR3 protein is CSTPRGSGTDTQYF. CDR3 coding DNA: TGCAGCACCCCCCGGGGTAGCGGCACAGATACGCAGTATTTT.

The rearrangement joins TRBV12-5 to TRBJ1-3; no clear D. CDR1 and CDR2 from the germline V gene are LGHNT and FRNRAP. Trimming pared 0 bases from V and 0 bases from J, leaving 18 bases between. There are 19 residues in the CDR3. The chain's CDR3 is CASGLVIRASFSSGNTIYF. DNA of the CDR3: TGTGCTAGTGGTTTGGTTATTCGCGCATCTTTTAGCTCTGGAAACACCATATATTTT.

The chain employs TRBV18 and TRBJ2-7; TRBD1 aligns across 11 bases. CDR3 length: 14 amino acids. Germline trimming cut 4 bases from V and 6 bases from J; bases unmatched to any gene: 5. CDR1 is KGHSH, CDR2 LQKENI, per germline. The CDR3 region has the DNA TGTGCCAGCTCACGACCCGGGACAGGGGGCGAGCAGTACTTC. Its protein is CASSRPGTGGEQYF.

J is TRBJ2-2 and V is TRBV15; TRBD2 aligns across 7 bases. Germline V gene sequence: CDR1 LNHNV, CDR2 YYDKDF (reference sequence). This CDR3 contains 16 residues. The V segment lost 8 bases and the J segment 7 bases; nucleotides outside the gene matches: 16. CDR3 sequence (DNA): TGTGCCACCGGGAGCGGGACCCCACACCTTGTCGGGGAGCTGTTTTTT. Protein: CATGSGTPHLVGELFF.

V and J are TRBV6-2 or TRBV6-3 and TRBJ2-2; 9 bases agree with TRBD1. The CDR3 runs to 16 residues. CDR1 is MNHEY and CDR2 is SVGEGT in the germline V gene. Trimming at V came to 2 bases and at J to 3 bases, leaving 4 bases not matched to a gene. Written as DNA, the CDR3 is TGTGCCAGCAGTTACGGACAGGGGAGAGACACCGGGGAGCTGTTTTTT. This translates into CASSYGQGRDTGELFF.

J is TRBJ2-2 and V is TRBV5-1, with D perhaps matching TRBD1 (6 bases). V shed 4 bases and J shed 4 bases, with 11 bases lying between them. The germline V gene has CDR1 SGHRS and CDR2 YFSETQ. This CDR3 has 14 amino acids. CDR3 loop: CASSVTGPTGELFF. CDR3 DNA: TGCGCCAGCAGCGTTACAGGGCCCACCGGGGAGCTGTTTTTT.

The chain combines TRBV30 with TRBJ2-3, with a possible D match to TRBD1 (5 bases). Looked up from germline, CDR1 is GTSNPN and CDR2 is SVGIG (reference sequence). This CDR3 has 14 residues. V lost 1 base and J 4 bases, leaving 12 bases between the germline ends. The CDR3 is CAWSALGRADTQYF. The CDR3, as DNA: TGTGCCTGGAGTGCCTTGGGGCGAGCAGATACGCAGTATTTT.

The rearrangement uses TRBV6-5 and TRBJ2-3; 15 positions agree with TRBD2. Trimming removed 6 bases from V and 4 bases from J; junction bases left unmatched: 2. CDR1 MNHEY and CDR2 SVGAGI come from the germline V gene. The CDR3 runs 15 residues. The CDR3, as DNA: TGTGCCAGCAGCGGACTAGCGGGGGGGCCAGATACGCAGTATTTT. Its translation is CASSGLAGGPDTQYF.

This clone occurred once. The rearrangement uses TRBV6-2 or TRBV6-3 and TRBJ1-5, with 7 bases fitting TRBD1. V was pared by 2 bases and J by 7 bases, with 2 bases of the junction left unmatched. The CDR3 length is 13 residues. Germline CDR1 reads MNHEY; CDR2 reads SVGEGT. The CDR3 coding sequence is TGTGCCAGCAGTTACCGGGACAGCCAGCCCCAGCATTTT. Translating gives CASSYRDSQPQHF.

The chain recombines TRBV5-4 with TRBJ2-3; TRBD1 aligns across 7 bases. With V trimmed by 0 bases and J by 6 bases, 10 bases remained unmatched. The CDR3 runs 16 residues. Germline V lookup: CDR1 SGHNT, CDR2 YYREEE (reference sequence). CDR3 sequence reads: CASSLGGQNYADTQYF. The CDR3 DNA follows: TGTGCCAGCAGCTTGGGGGGACAGAACTATGCGGATACGCAGTATTTT.

The rearrangement uses TRBV2 and TRBJ1-1, with D possibly TRBD1 on 5 matching bases. V lost 5 bases to trimming and J lost 5 bases, with 18 bases between them. The CDR3 loop spans 15 amino acids. Germline V gene data show CDR1 as SNHLY and CDR2 as FYNNEI. CDR3 loop: CASSFKSGLGTEAFF. The CDR3 DNA reads TGTGCCAGCAGTTTTAAATCAGGGTTGGGGACTGAAGCTTTCTTT.

The gene calls are TRBV5-1 and TRBJ1-3; TRBD1 aligns across 8 bases. Trimming at V came to 7 bases and at J to 2 bases, leaving 2 bases not matched to a gene. Germline V gene data show CDR1 as SGHRS and CDR2 as YFSETQ. CDR3 length equals 13 residues. The CDR3 protein is CASATGAGNTIYF. CDR3 bases: TGCGCCAGCGCGACAGGGGCTGGAAACACCATATATTTT.

This clone was seen more than once but under ten times. J is TRBJ2-5 and V is TRBV5-1; no clear D gene. This CDR3 is built from 15 residues. With 0 bases removed from V and 5 bases from J, the gap between germline ends came to 14 bases. Germline CDR1 reads SGHRS; CDR2 reads YFSETQ. The CDR3: CASSLVPGGIETQYF. The CDR3 bases are TGCGCCAGCAGCTTGGTTCCAGGTGGTATTGAGACCCAGTACTTC.

Worth noting for this clone: Relative to the germline gene, one junction end is altered; a read error may explain this. This chain joins TRBV12-5 and TRBJ2-1; D possibly corresponds to TRBD2 (6 bases). Germline CDR1 LGHNT, CDR2 FRNRAP. CDR3 length equals 12 residues. DNA for the CDR3: TGTGCTAGTGGTTTGGTGGGTGGGCCGGGGGTCTTC. Translating gives CASGLVGGPGVF.

The chain carries TRBV4-1 and TRBJ2-5; D remains ambiguous. CDR1 is MGHRA, CDR2 YSYEKL, per germline. The V end lost 0 bases, the J end lost 5 bases, and 16 bases lay between the germline ends. The CDR3 is 16 amino acids. The DNA of the CDR3 is TGCGCCAGCAGCCAAGATAATGGAGCCGGCCCCGAGACCCAGTACTTC. Translation: CASSQDNGAGPETQYF.

CDR3 nucleotides: TGTGCCAGCAGTGAAAAGGGACAAGGATCCTACGAGCAGTACTTC. Translating gives CASSEKGQGSYEQYF. This sequence joins TRBV2 and TRBJ2-7, with D tentatively TRBD1 (6 bases). The CDR3 spans 15 residues. The germline gives CDR1 SNHLY, CDR2 FYNNEI. V shed 2 bases and J shed 1 base, with 12 bases lying between them.

This clone was counted between two and nine times. This chain links TRBV28 with TRBJ1-5; D might be TRBD1 (6 bases). Deletions cut 4 bases from V and 5 bases from J, with 18 bases between. CDR3 length: 16 amino acids. Germline assignment: CDR1 MDHEN and CDR2 SYDVKM. CDR3 nucleotides: TGTGCCAGCAGTTCCCGAAGTAGGGGGATCGATCAGCCCCAGCATTTT. Residues: CASSSRSRGIDQPQHF.

This clone was counted between two and nine times. The gene calls are TRBV5-4 and TRBJ1-1, with D unresolved. There are 16 residues in the CDR3. Germline CDR1 is SGHNT and CDR2 is YYREEE (reference sequence). The V end was cut by 0 bases, the J end by 1 base, with 13 bases between. CDR3 loop: CASSLGDFPRNTEAFF. The CDR3 nucleotides are TGTGCCAGCAGCTTGGGCGATTTCCCGAGGAACACTGAAGCTTTCTTT.

The V call is TRBV7-8, the J call TRBJ1-1; TRBD1 agrees at 11 bases. The CDR3 has 15 residues. Germline V gene data show CDR1 as SGHVS and CDR2 as FQNEAQ. The V and J ends lost 3 bases and 4 bases, in that order; junction bases with no gene match: 4. This CDR3 is CASSLMGQGGTEAFF. The CDR3 bases are TGTGCCAGCAGCTTGATGGGACAGGGGGGCACTGAAGCTTTCTTT.

The chain carries TRBV15 and TRBJ1-3; D gene uncertain. Germline V gene data show CDR1 as LNHNV and CDR2 as YYDKDF (reference sequence). The CDR3 is 15 amino acids. Trimming removed 3 bases at V and 5 bases at J, with 14 bases between. CDR3 coding DNA: TGTGCCACCAGCAGGTCCCCGGTTGATCGAAACACCATATATTTT. This sequence encodes CATSRSPVDRNTIYF.

The table lists this clone with a count of one. The chain combines TRBV6-5 with TRBJ1-5, with TRBD1 as a possible D gene (5 bases). The germline V gene encodes CDR1 MNHEY and CDR2 SVGAGI. V lost 4 bases to trimming and J lost 5 bases, with 15 bases between them. The CDR3 totals 15 residues. CDR3 in DNA: TGTGCCAGCAGTTCCAGGGAACGTCGAGATCAGCCCCAGCATTTT. Protein: CASSSRERRDQPQHF.

This chain joins TRBV21-1 and TRBJ1-5; TRBD1, the table's D call, lacks a check against the DNA. TRBV21-1 is listed as a pseudogene. This CDR3 is built from 16 residues. The CDR3 loop reads CASSNGGQGAYQPQHF. In nucleotides, the CDR3 is TGTGCCAGCAGCAATGGCGGACAGGGGGCATATCAGCCCCAGCATTTT.

CDR3 sequence (DNA): TGTGCCAGCAGCTCCGGGGGGACTAGTTGGGCCGGGGAGCTGTTTTTT. Protein: CASSSGGTSWAGELFF. The genes are TRBV7-2 and TRBJ2-2, with 8 bases that match TRBD2. Trimming took 4 bases from V and 6 from J; bases not matched to a gene: 10. Germline CDR1 and CDR2: SGHTA and FQGNSA. The CDR3 is 16 residues long. The entire variable domain, with the rest obtained from reference TRBV7-2 and TRBJ2-2, is as follows: GAGVSQSPSNKVTEKGKDVELRCDPISGHTALYWYRQSLGQGLEFLIYFQGNSAPDKSGLPSDRFSAERTGGSVSTLTIQRTQQEDSAVYLCASSSGGTSWAGELFFGEGSRLTVL.